This TCR beta chain was retrieved from a study of breast tumors, draining lymph nodes, adjacent tissues. Germline V gives CDR1 MDHEN, CDR2 SYDVKM. The length of the CDR3 is 12 residues. V was trimmed by 5 bases and J by 2 bases, leaving 7 bases between them. One entry per CDR3 protein results from TCRdb running MiXCR on the multiplex PCR reads. This sample yields some 130,000 distinct CDR3 sequences, of which approximately 20% are seen a single time; around 3.5% belongs to the top ten. Breast cancer patients provided tissue from their axillary draining lymph nodes. J is TRBJ2-7 and V is TRBV28; no clear D. Specimen: axillary lymph node tissue. The sequence was collected from a female donor with breast cancer. Some clones in this sample may be carry-over from other donors' samples. In nucleotides, the CDR3 is TGTGCCAGCAGTAGGCCAGCCTACGAGCAGTACTTC. It is translated as CASSRPAYEQYF.